A selection of T cell receptor beta chains follows, all from one sample in a study of blood T cells in healthy people across ages. A single record per CDR3 protein comes from TCRdb applying MiXCR to the 5' RACE reads. The sample includes 350,000 to 450,000 distinct CDR3 sequences, roughly half seen only once; the top ten take 50% to 65%. Source material: blood. The receptor source for this set is a man in his sixties in good health. Both conserved end residues are part of each CDR3. Each record gives: D gene, clone size, V gene, J gene, CDR3 protein, CDR3 DNA. D genes are given only for firm matches. Only part of the rows carry a size: once, few, many, or a class if the clone is expanded.

d_gene: NA
abundance: NA
v_gene: TRBV18
j_gene: TRBJ1-2
CDR3aa: CASSPGGNYGYTF
CDR3nt: TGTGCCAGCTCACCCGGGGGGAACTATGGCTACACCTTC

d_gene: NA
abundance: many
v_gene: TRBV7-2
j_gene: TRBJ2-7
CDR3aa: CASSLERSYEQYF
CDR3nt: TGTGCCAGCAGCTTAGAGAGAAGCTACGAGCAGTACTTC

d_gene: NA
abundance: NA
v_gene: TRBV18
j_gene: TRBJ2-1
CDR3aa: CASSPPGAVSYNEQFF
CDR3nt: TGTGCCAGCTCACCACCGGGGGCTGTATCCTACAATGAGCAGTTCTTC

d_gene: NA
abundance: NA
v_gene: TRBV7-9
j_gene: TRBJ2-5
CDR3aa: CASSLGSGLQETQYF
CDR3nt: TGTGCCAGCAGCTTAGGATCCGGCCTCCAAGAGACCCAGTACTTC

d_gene: NA
abundance: NA
v_gene: TRBV7-2
j_gene: TRBJ2-7
CDR3aa: CASLKQRGREQYF
CDR3nt: TGTGCCAGCCTCAAGCAGAGGGGCCGCGAGCAGTACTTC

d_gene: NA
abundance: few
v_gene: TRBV2
j_gene: TRBJ2-3
CDR3aa: CASSDTGRTDTQYF
CDR3nt: TGTGCCAGCAGTGATACGGGTCGCACAGATACGCAGTATTTT

d_gene: TRBD2
abundance: NA
v_gene: TRBV14
j_gene: TRBJ2-1
CDR3aa: CASSLAGSLYNEQFF
CDR3nt: TGTGCCAGCAGCCTAGCGGGAAGTCTCTACAATGAGCAGTTCTTC

d_gene: NA
abundance: many
v_gene: TRBV29-1
j_gene: TRBJ2-5
CDR3aa: CSVVVGETQYF
CDR3nt: TGCAGCGTTGTGGTCGGGGAGACCCAGTACTTC

d_gene: NA
abundance: few
v_gene: TRBV3-1
j_gene: TRBJ2-4
CDR3aa: CASSQDPTAALAKNIQYF
CDR3nt: TGTGCCAGCAGCCAAGACCCCACAGCGGCACTAGCCAAAAACATTCAGTACTTC

d_gene: NA
abundance: NA
v_gene: TRBV20-1
j_gene: TRBJ2-3
CDR3aa: CSASRDTQYF
CDR3nt: TGCAGTGCTAGTCGAGATACGCAGTATTTT

d_gene: NA
abundance: few
v_gene: TRBV6-1
j_gene: TRBJ1-2
CDR3aa: CASSAAANYGYTF
CDR3nt: TGTGCCAGCAGTGCAGCAGCTAACTATGGCTACACCTTC

d_gene: TRBD1
abundance: NA
v_gene: TRBV7-9
j_gene: TRBJ2-1
CDR3aa: CASSSSGGEFF
CDR3nt: TGTGCCAGCAGCTCATCAGGGGGCGAGTTCTTC

d_gene: NA
abundance: NA
v_gene: TRBV5-1
j_gene: TRBJ2-7
CDR3aa: CASRRTVTYEQYF
CDR3nt: TGCGCCAGCCGACGGACGGTTACCTACGAGCAGTACTTC

d_gene: NA
abundance: NA
v_gene: TRBV21-1
j_gene: TRBJ2-7
CDR3aa: CASSRRGQGRNEQYF
CDR3nt: TGTGCCAGCAGCAGACGGGGACAGGGGCGCAATGAGCAGTACTTC